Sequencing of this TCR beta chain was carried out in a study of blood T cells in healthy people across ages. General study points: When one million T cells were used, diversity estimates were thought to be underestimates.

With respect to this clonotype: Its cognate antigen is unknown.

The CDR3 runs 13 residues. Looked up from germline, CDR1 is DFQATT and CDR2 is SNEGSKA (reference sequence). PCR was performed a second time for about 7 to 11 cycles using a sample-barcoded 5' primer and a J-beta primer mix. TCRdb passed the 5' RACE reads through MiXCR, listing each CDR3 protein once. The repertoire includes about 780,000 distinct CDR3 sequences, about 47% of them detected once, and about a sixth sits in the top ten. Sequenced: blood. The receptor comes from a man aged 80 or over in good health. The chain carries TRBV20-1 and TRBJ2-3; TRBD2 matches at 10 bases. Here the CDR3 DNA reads TGCGGTGTGGGACTAGCGAGCACAGATACGCAGTATTTT. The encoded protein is CGVGLASTDTQYF.